This is a list of T cell receptor beta chains from one sample in a study of shared clonotypes between healthy human individuals. Only in-frame clones appear in the TCRdb table, and some are missing; sequencing was by immunoSEQ multiplex PCR. The data show about 1.5 million clones, 95% to 99% seen once. Sequencing was performed on naive CD4+ T cells sorted from blood. The receptors were sampled from a young man in good health. CDR3s include the opening cysteine and the closing phenylalanine or tryptophan. A D gene is named only where the DNA matches it firmly. Only part of the rows carry a size: once, few, many, or a class if the clone is expanded.

j_call clone_size d_call v_call cdr3_nt cdr3_aa
TRBJ2-1 - TRBD2 TRBV5-1 TGCGCCAGCAGCGCAGCGGGAGGGCCATACAATGAGCAGTTCTTC CASSAAGGPYNEQFF
TRBJ2-7 - TRBD2 TRBV29-1 TGCAGCGGCCGGACTAGCGGGTCGGGAGAGCAGTACTTC CSGRTSGSGEQYF
TRBJ1-4 - - TRBV9 TGTGCCAGCAGCGTAGTCAGGGGAACTAATGAAAAACTGTTTTTT CASSVVRGTNEKLFF
TRBJ1-4 - - TRBV15 TGTGCCACCAGCAGAGATCTACCGCCGTCGAATGAAAAACTGTTTTTT CATSRDLPPSNEKLFF
TRBJ2-5 - - TRBV9 TGTGCCAGGCAGGTTCGGGGGACCCAGTACTTC CARQVRGTQYF
TRBJ2-7 - - TRBV6-6 TGTGCCAGCAGTCCTTCCCGCTACGAGCAGTACTTC CASSPSRYEQYF
TRBJ1-2 - - TRBV30 TGTGCCTGGAGTGCCTTATTGGGGGCGCAGGATCGAGGCTACACCTTC CAWSALLGAQDRGYTF
TRBJ1-4 once - TRBV25-1 TGTGCCAGCAGTGACGTCGGACCTTCGAATAAACTGTTTTTT CASSDVGPSNKLFF
TRBJ1-4 - - TRBV4-1 TGCGCCAGCAGCCAAGATGTGGGTTCGGGGACTAATGAAAAACTGTTTTTT CASSQDVGSGTNEKLFF
TRBJ2-3 - - TRBV11-2 TGTGCCAGCAGCTTAGAATCGAGGGGAGCGGGCACAGATACGCAGTATTTT CASSLESRGAGTDTQYF
TRBJ2-1 - - TRBV6-1 TGTGCCAGCAGTGTGGTATACAATGAGCAGTTCTTC CASSVVYNEQFF
TRBJ2-3 - - TRBV7-3 TGTGCCAGCAGCTTAACGTCCGCCCGCACAGATACGCAGTATTTT CASSLTSARTDTQYF
TRBJ2-5 - - TRBV7-6 TGTGCCAGCAGCTTTAAGTACCAAGAGACCCAGTACTTC CASSFKYQETQYF
TRBJ1-1 - - TRBV4-3 TGCGCCAGCAGCCAAGATGAGCGCAGGGCAGCTTTCTTT CASSQDERRAAFF
TRBJ2-7 - - TRBV28 TGTGCCAGCAGTTTTCCCGGGATCCACGAGCAGTACTTC CASSFPGIHEQYF
TRBJ2-7 - TRBD2 TRBV29-1 TGCAGCGTTGTAGTTAGGGGACTAGCGGGAGTAAGGTCCTACGAGCAGTACTTC CSVVVRGLAGVRSYEQYF
TRBJ2-2 - - TRBV10-3 TGTGCCATCAGTGAGTCGGCGGGCGGCAGGGGCAACACCGGGGAGCTGTTTTTT CAISESAGGRGNTGELFF
TRBJ2-7 - TRBD1 TRBV28 TGTGCCAGCAGCCTGACAGGGGTAGGCTACGAGCAGTACTTC CASSLTGVGYEQYF
TRBJ2-1 once - TRBV9 TGTGCCAGCAGCCTCACAGCTTACAATGAGCAGTTCTTC CASSLTAYNEQFF
TRBJ2-3 - - TRBV5-1 TGCGCCAGCAGCTTGGCCGGAATGGGCACAGATACGCAGTATTTT CASSLAGMGTDTQYF
TRBJ2-7 - - TRBV10-1 TGCGCCAGCAGTGAGTCGACAGACTCCTACGAGCAGTACTTC CASSESTDSYEQYF
TRBJ2-3 - - TRBV7-2 TGTGCCAGCAGCTCAGAGAGCACAGATACGCAGTATTTT CASSSESTDTQYF
TRBJ1-5 - - TRBV30 TGTGCCTGGAGTGCGGACGGCAGCAATCAGCCCCAGCATTTT CAWSADGSNQPQHF
TRBJ2-1 - TRBD1 TRBV29-1 TGCAGCGTTGAAGTGGACAGGGGGTACGAGCAGTTCTTC CSVEVDRGYEQFF
TRBJ2-2 - - TRBV6-5 TGTGCCAGTATCAACTCCAGGGGCAACACCGGGGAGCTGTTTTTT CASINSRGNTGELFF
TRBJ2-7 - TRBD1 TRBV28 TGTGCCAGCAGTTTGCGAGGGGGAACAGGGGGCTACGAGCAGTACTTC CASSLRGGTGGYEQYF
TRBJ2-4 - - TRBV10-3 TGTGCCATCAGTGACTATTCAAACATTCAGTACTTC CAISDYSNIQYF
TRBJ1-2 - - TRBV28 TGTGCCAGCAGGCCCGGGGCTGCCGGGGGAGGCTACACCTTC CASRPGAAGGGYTF
TRBJ2-7 - TRBD2 TRBV5-4 TGTGCCAGCAGCTTGATGGGGGGAGGGCCTACCTACGAGCAGTACTTC CASSLMGGGPTYEQYF
TRBJ2-2 - TRBD2 TRBV28 TGTGCCAGCTGGGGACTAAACACCGGGGAGCTGTTTTTT CASWGLNTGELFF
TRBJ2-7 - - TRBV7-8 TGTGCCAGCAGCTTAGTAGGGACCTACGAGCAGTACTTC CASSLVGTYEQYF
TRBJ2-7 - - TRBV7-2 TGTGCCAGCAGCTTCTCCGGTTCTTCCTACGAGCAGTACTTC CASSFSGSSYEQYF
TRBJ2-7 - TRBD2 TRBV28 TGTGCCAGCAGTTTTACCGGGAGGGGTGGCTCCTACGAGCAGTACTTC CASSFTGRGGSYEQYF
TRBJ2-3 - TRBD2 TRBV19 TGTGCCCCCCCAGATGGGCGGGAGGAGGACACAGATACGCAGTATTTT CAPPDGREEDTDTQYF
TRBJ1-2 - - TRBV6-6 TGTGCCAGCAGTCTGGGGGCGGGTGGCTACACCTTC CASSLGAGGYTF
TRBJ1-4 - - TRBV5-6 TGTGCCAGCAGCTTGACAGGGAATGAAAAACTGTTTTTT CASSLTGNEKLFF
TRBJ2-7 - - TRBV7-3 TGTGCCAGCAGCTCCCATGGGGGGACCTACGAGCAGTACTTC CASSSHGGTYEQYF
TRBJ1-5 - - TRBV4-1 TGCGCCAGCAGCCAAGAGGTGCAGGGGCGCAGCAATCAGCCCCAGCATTTT CASSQEVQGRSNQPQHF
TRBJ2-7 once - TRBV28 TGTGCCAGCAGTAACCTTCCCCCCTACGAGCAGTACTTC CASSNLPPYEQYF
TRBJ1-5 once - TRBV21-1 TGTGCCAGCAGCAAAGGTACCGGGGGCGATCAGCCCCAGCATTTT CASSKGTGGDQPQHF
TRBJ2-3 - TRBD1 TRBV9 TGTGCCAGCAGCGTAGGACAGGGGGCAGATACGCAGTATTTT CASSVGQGADTQYF
TRBJ2-7 - - TRBV7-2 TGTGCCAGCAGCTTAGATCTCGCCAGGTCCACCTACGAGCAGTACTTC CASSLDLARSTYEQYF
TRBJ2-1 once TRBD1 TRBV29-1 TGCGCTAGTGGACAGGGATCGGGTGGGCAGTTCTTC CASGQGSGGQFF
TRBJ2-7 - - TRBV25-1 TGTGCCAGCAGCTTCCCGGGCCCCAGCTCCTACGAGCAGTACTTC CASSFPGPSSYEQYF
TRBJ2-7 - - TRBV28 TGTGCCAGCAGTGCCCCGGGACTCCACTCCTACGAGCAGTACTTC CASSAPGLHSYEQYF
TRBJ2-1 - - TRBV9 TGTGCCAGCAGCCCCGGCGGACAGTTGTCCTACAATGAGCAGTTCTTC CASSPGGQLSYNEQFF
TRBJ2-7 - - TRBV7-9 TGTGCCAGCAGCTTAGAGGGATCAAGGTCCTACGAGCAGTACTTC CASSLEGSRSYEQYF
TRBJ2-1 - - TRBV5-1 TGCGCCAGCAGGACCCCAGGGGCCGCCGTCAATGAGCAGTTCTTC CASRTPGAAVNEQFF